These T cell receptor beta chains were read from a single sample in a study of T cell responses to AZD1222 COVID-19 vaccine. The data were produced by immunoSEQ multiplex PCR, yet TCRdb's version contains in-frame clones alone and is incomplete. Found here are 95,000 to 100,000 clones, more than 85% of them singletons; the top ten hold approximately 17%. The source material was peripheral blood, sampled on day 0 of AZD1222 vaccination. The source of these receptors is an adult in good health. CDR3s leave out the opening cysteine and the closing phenylalanine or tryptophan.

CDR3 protein: ASFPGQGRSGNTIY
V gene: TRBV18

CDR3 protein: ASSQQAYEQY
V gene: TRBV6-6

CDR3 protein: ASSGDRGTTGELF
V gene: TRBV11-3

CDR3 protein: ASSLGQGMTTTKQY
V gene: TRBV28

CDR3 protein: ASSYKSTGVGFNEQF
V gene: TRBV7-2

CDR3 protein: ASSKGYSGNQPQH
V gene: TRBV27

CDR3 protein: ASSMGGSSTDTQY
V gene: TRBV19

CDR3 protein: ASSPRAWSDTQY
V gene: TRBV28

CDR3 protein: ASSIEAGTGGYEQY
V gene: TRBV19

CDR3 protein: ASQAGPSYGYT
V gene: TRBV5-8

CDR3 protein: ARTRAGRWRTEAF
V gene: TRBV2

CDR3 protein: ATLLLAGVHEQY
V gene: TRBV28

CDR3 protein: ATSDRSTGHTEAF
V gene: TRBV24-1

CDR3 protein: ASSQLGGRSYNEQF
V gene: TRBV4-2

CDR3 protein: ASNRAGRTNTEAF
V gene: TRBV6-5

CDR3 protein: ALARPLDYGYT
V gene: TRBV30

CDR3 protein: AWSETGNSPLH
V gene: TRBV30

CDR3 protein: ASILTSGRLAYNEQF
V gene: TRBV28

CDR3 protein: ASSLGGFINEQF
V gene: TRBV27

CDR3 protein: ASSYGQGTISGNTIY
V gene: TRBV5-6

CDR3 protein: ASSNFPVEQY
V gene: TRBV6-5

CDR3 protein: SVEKGAGNIQY
V gene: TRBV29-1

CDR3 protein: ASSLGSAISEQF
V gene: TRBV7-9

CDR3 protein: ASSLVLNEKLF
V gene: TRBV27

CDR3 protein: ASSRRTSGKYNEQF
V gene: TRBV5-6

CDR3 protein: ASGHRVGAEAF
V gene: TRBV5-1

CDR3 protein: ASSVDGGNTIY
V gene: TRBV9

CDR3 protein: ASSATGQANSPLH
V gene: TRBV11-1

CDR3 protein: ASSQFQGLGY
V gene: TRBV5-6

CDR3 protein: ASSPAGHGTDTQY
V gene: TRBV7-9

CDR3 protein: ASSLQGLETQY
V gene: TRBV6-6

CDR3 protein: ASSLGQSYNSPLH
V gene: TRBV5-5

CDR3 protein: VSSRDRVDGTIY
V gene: TRBV6-5

CDR3 protein: ASSPSTGNTYNEQF
V gene: TRBV5-6

CDR3 protein: ASSPGGQRYGYT
V gene: TRBV6-5

CDR3 protein: ASSPRRRDTEAF
V gene: TRBV16

CDR3 protein: AWSLRGSSSYEQY
V gene: TRBV30

CDR3 protein: ASNPAGTGIHEQF
V gene: TRBV5-6

CDR3 protein: ASSLQGWTGELF
V gene: TRBV28

CDR3 protein: SASSEYEQY
V gene: TRBV20-1

CDR3 protein: AIQRTANYGYT
V gene: TRBV10-3